This TCR beta chain is from a study of T cells in localized non-small cell lung cancer (dated by TCRdb to the early 2020s). Study-level background: The study analyzed T cell repertoires of under 250 early-stage NSCLC patients, comparing tumors and uninvolved tumor-adjacent lungs. All 250 or so NSCLC patients in the cohort were treatment-naive and had localized lung tumors that were resected. The mean age of the NSCLC patients was under 70 years, with roughly 120 men and 110 or so women. Points the paper makes about the study in general: Because multi-region tumor sequencing was not done, intratumor heterogeneity could not be ruled out. A median of roughly 58 of the top 100 tumor clones were detected in paired uninvolved adjacent lung, and some 28 of these tumor clones were also found among the top 100 clones of the paired uninvolved adjacent lung. Uninvolved tumor-adjacent lung showed the highest T cell clonality, higher than tumor, which suggests more focused antigenic responses in the uninvolved tumor-adjacent lung. Longer overall survival was associated with higher blood T cell density, whereas shorter survival was associated with higher adjacent-lung clonality. Because of the exploratory design, TCR variables were selected using unadjusted p-values without false-discovery rate correction.

The germline V gene encodes CDR1 SNHLY and CDR2 FYNNEI. The CDR3 holds 20 amino acids from the cysteine to the phenylalanine. Only the CDR3 DNA is retained, 60 bases long and in frame from the first base. V and J lose 6 bases and 7 bases, and a span of 35 bases separates them. To note about this clone: Its cognate antigen has yet to be identified. The record has no base qualities; no much larger clone is one base away.

At diagnosis, tumor, uninvolved tumor-adjacent lung and peripheral blood were collected and then preserved as a mix of FFPE and fresh-frozen material. For TCR repertoire profiling, blood samples were analyzed as peripheral blood mononuclear cells. The immunoSEQ Assay was used to sequence TCR beta CDR3 regions from DNA. Per the original workflow: T cell density was computed as TCR beta template counts normalized to usable DNA estimated by amplifying housekeeping genes. Richness was estimated with the preseqR package, extrapolating to 400,000 templates for PBMC samples and 120,000 templates for tissue samples. Clonality was calculated as one minus Pielou's evenness. To identify tissue-enriched TCRs, differential abundance testing was run on productive amino-acid clonotypes with a minimum total count of 5 and an alpha of 0.1. The Jaccard Index and the Morisita Overlap Index were used to quantify repertoire overlap between compartments. TCR beta CDR3s were clustered by GLIPH together with public tetramer-defined viral CDR3s, and at least three viral sequences plus V-gene enrichment were required for viral motifs. TCRdb holds this immuneACCESS table with in-frame rearrangements only. Some clones are missing; in checked studies, unresolved V genes explain under half, and the rest has no known cause. The V and J calls and the clone size are those of that table, but D and trimming were determined from the DNA. For this sample the table gives 50,000 to 65,000 clones, of which about four fifths were detected only once. The ten largest clones capture roughly 4.8% of the sample.

This receptor was obtained from a man aged 35-75 years with stage II lung adenocarcinoma. The chain employs TRBV2 and TRBJ2-3, with TRBD1 as a weak D call on 6 bases. The sample here was PBMCs, taken before any cancer treatment. Read as DNA, the sequence is TGTGCCAGCAGCCTCGAAAGTGTCAGGGTAAAGGGGACATCCGGCCATACGCAGTATTTT. Protein translation: CASSLESVRVKGTSGHTQYF. Outside the CDR3, residues come from the reference TRBV2 and TRBJ2-3 proteins, so the full variable domain is: EPEVTQTPSHQVTQMGQEVILRCVPISNHLYFYWYRQILGQKVEFLVSFYNNEISEKSEIFDDQFSVERPDGSNFTLKIRSTKLEDSAMYFCASSLESVRVKGTSGHTQYFGPGTRLTVL.